These T cell receptor beta chains were read from a single sample in a study of OX40 agonist ivuxolimab in advanced cancers. Sequenced by immunoSEQ multiplex PCR; TCRdb stores in-frame clones only, minus some. Found here are approximately 77,000 clones, roughly 88% of them singletons; the top ten hold 1.5% to 2%. The sample was CD4+ or CD8+ T cells sorted from blood, taken in a trial of the OX40 agonist ivuxolimab. These receptors were obtained from an adult with an advanced solid tumor such as melanoma, head and neck, liver or kidney cancer. Both conserved end residues are part of each CDR3. The D gene is left open where the match is weak. Clone size appears in some rows only: once, few, many, or a class for an expanded clone.

d_gene	abundance	v_gene	j_gene	CDR3aa	CDR3nt
.	.	TRBV5-4	TRBJ2-7	CASSPLGGAIGYEQYF	TGTGCCAGCAGCCCCCTAGGGGGGGCCATAGGCTACGAGCAGTACTTC
.	.	TRBV27	TRBJ2-3	CASSLRAPIDTQYF	TGTGCCAGCAGTTTAAGGGCCCCGATAGATACGCAGTATTTT
.	.	TRBV7-9	TRBJ2-5	CASSARGRGGVETQYF	TGTGCCAGCAGCGCCAGGGGTAGGGGGGGGGTGGAGACCCAGTACTTC
.	.	TRBV20-1	TRBJ2-1	CSAHLEVEQFF	TGCAGTGCTCACCTGGAGGTTGAGCAGTTCTTC
.	few	TRBV18	TRBJ2-7	CASSQGTIYEQYF	TGTGCCAGCTCACAAGGGACCATCTACGAGCAGTACTTC
.	.	TRBV11-1	TRBJ2-7	CASSLVKNHEQYF	TGTGCCAGCAGCTTAGTTAAGAACCACGAGCAGTACTTC
.	.	TRBV28	TRBJ1-2	CASKGSPQGTLYYTF	TGTGCCAGCAAAGGTTCCCCCCAAGGGACACTTTACTACACCTTC
.	few	TRBV13	TRBJ2-5	CASSLERRKAQYF	TGTGCCAGCAGCTTAGAGAGGAGAAAGGCCCAGTACTTC
.	.	TRBV11-2	TRBJ1-1	CASSRTRRDSTEAFF	TGTGCCAGCAGCAGAACAAGGAGGGACTCCACTGAAGCTTTCTTT
.	.	TRBV11-2	TRBJ2-7	CASSLRRDKNYEQYF	TGTGCCAGCAGCTTACGCCGCGACAAAAACTACGAGCAGTACTTC
TRBD2	.	TRBV7-9	TRBJ2-5	CASSLATTSQGTQYF	TGTGCCAGCAGCTTAGCGACGACTAGCCAGGGGACCCAGTACTTC
.	.	TRBV11-1	TRBJ2-7	CASSLSGWSYEQYF	TGTGCCAGCAGCCTCAGCGGTTGGTCCTACGAGCAGTACTTC
TRBD2	.	TRBV5-1	TRBJ2-2	CASSLGAGGRTGELFF	TGCGCCAGCAGCTTGGGTGCGGGGGGCAGAACCGGGGAGCTGTTTTTT
TRBD1	.	TRBV19	TRBJ1-2	CASSTDRGSGYTF	TGTGCCAGTAGTACGGACAGGGGAAGTGGCTACACCTTC
.	.	TRBV7-2	TRBJ2-7	CASSLRTLNSEQYF	TGTGCCAGCAGTTTACGAACCCTTAATTCCGAGCAGTACTTC
TRBD2	.	TRBV5-6	TRBJ2-5	CASRLSGDRETQYF	TGTGCCAGCAGGCTAAGCGGGGATAGAGAGACCCAGTACTTC
.	.	TRBV4-3	TRBJ1-1	CASSLNRINTEAFF	TGCGCCAGCAGCCTTAACAGGATAAACACTGAAGCTTTCTTT
TRBD1	.	TRBV5-1	TRBJ2-7	CASSLGQGAFYEQYF	TGCGCCAGCAGCTTGGGGCAGGGGGCATTCTACGAGCAGTACTTC
.	.	TRBV4-2	TRBJ2-1	CASSARGGSSYNEQFF	TGTGCCAGCAGCGCCCGAGGGGGGAGCTCCTACAATGAGCAGTTCTTC
.	.	TRBV21-1	TRBJ2-5	CASSFLPKRTGDRQETQYF	TGTGCCAGCAGCTTTCTCCCAAAGAGGACAGGGGATCGTCAAGAGACCCAGTACTTC
.	once	TRBV4-1	TRBJ1-1	CASSQDLEGRPRTEAFF	TGCGCCAGCAGCCAAGATCTTGAGGGGCGACCCCGGACTGAAGCTTTCTTT
TRBD1	.	TRBV28	TRBJ2-1	CASSPPTGGNNEQFF	TGTGCCAGCAGCCCCCCCACAGGGGGCAACAATGAGCAGTTCTTC
.	.	TRBV2	TRBJ2-2	CASSVGAGTGELFF	TGTGCCAGCAGCGTCGGGGCGGGCACCGGGGAGCTGTTTTTT
.	once	TRBV11-3	TRBJ1-3	CASSLDGITGTSGNTIYF	TGTGCCAGCAGCTTAGATGGGATTACCGGGACCTCTGGAAACACCATATATTTT
.	.	TRBV4-1	TRBJ2-2	CASSQARGLGGELFF	TGCGCCAGCAGCCAGGCCCGGGGATTGGGCGGGGAGCTGTTTTTT
.	.	TRBV6-1	TRBJ1-6	CASSEGPAYNSPLHF	TGTGCCAGCAGTGAAGGGCCCGCCTATAATTCACCCCTCCACTTT
.	.	TRBV19	TRBJ1-5	CASSIEGRAQPQHF	TGTGCCAGTAGTATAGAAGGGAGAGCTCAGCCCCAGCATTTT
.	.	TRBV5-1	TRBJ2-1	CASSKLSLPNEQFF	TGCGCCAGCAGCAAATTATCCCTCCCCAATGAGCAGTTCTTC
.	once	TRBV14	TRBJ2-3	CASSPPWGATSTDTQYF	TGTGCCAGCAGCCCTCCTTGGGGCGCCACTAGCACAGATACGCAGTATTTT
.	.	TRBV2	TRBJ1-2	CASSAPQGEGSGYTF	TGTGCCAGCAGTGCCCCACAGGGAGAGGGCAGTGGCTACACCTTC
TRBD1	.	TRBV14	TRBJ2-7	CASSHLGQAYEQYF	TGTGCCAGCAGCCACCTCGGACAGGCCTACGAGCAGTACTTC
TRBD1	.	TRBV7-2	TRBJ1-1	CASSLSGGGTEAFF	TGTGCCAGCAGCTTATCAGGGGGCGGCACTGAAGCTTTCTTT
.	.	TRBV30	TRBJ1-3	CAWGHLSGNTIYF	TGTGCCTGGGGACATCTCTCTGGAAACACCATATATTTT
TRBD1	.	TRBV6-5	TRBJ2-7	CASSYGNRGYEQYF	TGTGCCAGCAGTTACGGGAACAGGGGCTACGAGCAGTACTTC
.	.	TRBV5-1	TRBJ2-3	CASSQGGSTDTQYF	TGCGCCAGCAGCCAAGGGGGTAGCACAGATACGCAGTATTTT
.	.	TRBV6-5	TRBJ1-1	CASSTGEGGTEAFF	TGTGCCAGCAGTACGGGGGAAGGAGGGACTGAAGCTTTCTTT
TRBD1	.	TRBV6-5	TRBJ2-7	CASSYRPGQGEYEQYF	TGTGCCAGCAGTTACCGTCCGGGACAGGGGGAGTACGAGCAGTACTTC
TRBD1	once	TRBV5-4	TRBJ1-4	CASSWTGGRSNEKLFF	TGTGCCAGCAGCTGGACAGGGGGCAGGAGTAATGAAAAACTGTTTTTT
TRBD1	.	TRBV6-5	TRBJ2-7	CASSYSRDSTYEQYF	TGTGCCAGCAGTTACTCCCGGGACAGCACCTACGAGCAGTACTTC
.	.	TRBV10-1	TRBJ1-2	CASSPPAEFGPPYRYTF	TGCGCCAGCAGTCCTCCCGCCGAGTTTGGGCCCCCATATCGCTACACCTTC
TRBD2	.	TRBV7-2	TRBJ2-7	CASSVAGPNSYEQYF	TGTGCCAGCAGCGTAGCGGGCCCTAACTCCTACGAGCAGTACTTC
.	.	TRBV4-1	TRBJ1-5	CASSQDRVRGADQPQHF	TGCGCCAGCAGCCAAGATCGGGTTCGGGGGGCAGATCAGCCCCAGCATTTT
TRBD2	once	TRBV28	TRBJ2-2	CASSPAGGQNTGELFF	TGTGCCAGCAGTCCCGCGGGGGGGCAGAACACCGGGGAGCTGTTTTTT
.	.	TRBV5-1	TRBJ1-3	CASSLAYGTGNTIYF	TGCGCCAGCAGCTTGGCCTATGGCACTGGAAACACCATATATTTT
.	.	TRBV7-2	TRBJ1-3	CASSLVGVSGNTIYF	TGTGCCAGCAGCTTAGTGGGTGTCTCTGGAAACACCATATATTTT
.	once	TRBV6-5	TRBJ1-2	CASSSPGRSYGYTF	TGTGCCAGCAGTTCCCCGGGTCGATCCTATGGCTACACCTTC
.	.	TRBV28	TRBJ2-7	CASILAGQNNYEQYF	TGTGCCAGCATATTGGCCGGACAGAATAACTACGAGCAGTACTTC
.	.	TRBV5-5	TRBJ1-4	CASSRLDEKLFF	TGTGCCAGCTCTCGGTTGGATGAAAAACTGTTTTTT
.	.	TRBV7-2	TRBJ2-7	CASRSRQSYEQYF	TGTGCCAGCAGGTCGAGACAGTCCTACGAGCAGTACTTC
.	.	TRBV19	TRBJ2-7	CASSPRQSSYEQYF	TGTGCCAGTAGTCCTAGACAGAGCTCCTACGAGCAGTACTTC
.	once	TRBV6-1	TRBJ1-5	CASSEERQFNQPQHF	TGTGCCAGCAGTGAAGAGCGACAGTTCAATCAGCCCCAGCATTTT
TRBD1	.	TRBV15	TRBJ1-4	CATSPAGGAYEKLFF	TGTGCCACCAGCCCGGCAGGGGGCGCTTATGAAAAACTGTTTTTT
TRBD2	.	TRBV5-5	TRBJ2-2	CASSTRLAGDTGELFF	TGTGCCAGCAGCACCAGACTAGCGGGGGACACCGGGGAGCTGTTTTTT
.	.	TRBV15	TRBJ2-7	CATSIDSRPTYEQYF	TGTGCCACCAGCATAGACAGCCGACCAACCTACGAGCAGTACTTC
TRBD1	.	TRBV7-2	TRBJ1-1	CASSVQGADTEAFF	TGTGCCAGCAGCGTTCAGGGGGCAGACACTGAAGCTTTCTTT